These 20 T cell receptor beta chains were all obtained from the same sample, sequenced in a study of T-cell reconstitution after alpha-beta-depleted transplantation in children. Unique molecular identifiers were incorporated into the prepared TCRbeta library. TCRdb re-analysed the PCR reads in MiXCR, keeping a single row per CDR3 protein. Here the sample spans 600,000 or so distinct CDR3 sequences, about 23% being singletons. The sequenced sample was PBMCs, mostly from graft donor cells, obtained 360 days after TCRalphabeta/CD19-depleted stem cell transplant. Receptor source: a boy in the first two years of life who had a stem cell transplant for acute myeloid leukemia, so the T cells may come from the graft donor.

This clonotype was recorded a few times. This chain links TRBV29-1 with TRBJ2-3; TRBD1 agrees at 7 bases. The trim removed 0 bases at V and 2 bases at J, leaving 11 bases unmatched. The CDR3 spans 17 residues. CDR1 SQVTM and CDR2 ANQGSEA come from the germline V gene. Here the CDR3 reads CSVEDYLGGIVTDTQYF. The CDR3 DNA is TGCAGCGTTGAAGATTATCTAGGGGGCATTGTCACAGATACGCAGTATTTT.

This clonotype was counted ten times or more. The DNA of the CDR3 is TGTGCCAGCTCGGGGACTAGCATCCACAATGAGCAGTTCTTC. Amino acid sequence: CASSGTSIHNEQFF. J is TRBJ2-1 and V is TRBV4-2; 9 bases map to TRBD2. This CDR3 has 14 amino acids. The germline CDR1 and CDR2 sequences are LGHNA and YNFKEQ. After removal of 8 bases from V and 5 bases from J, the junction contained 7 bases not matched to a gene.

The sample holds a few counts of this clonotype. The chain joins TRBV12-3 or TRBV12-4 to TRBJ1-5; D perhaps matches TRBD1 (5 bases). V lost 5 bases, J lost 5 bases, and 16 bases lay in between. CDR3 length: 15 amino acids. The CDR3 DNA reads TGTGCCAGCAGTCCGCAGGGAGTGGGCGATCAGCCCCAGCATTTT. It codes for CASSPQGVGDQPQHF.

This chain uses TRBV20-1 with TRBJ2-7; 7 positions agree with TRBD1. This CDR3 region has 13 residues. With 0 bases clipped from V and 3 bases from J, the junction kept 2 bases outside the gene matches. Germline V gives CDR1 DFQATT, CDR2 SNEGSKA (reference sequence). CDR3 sequence reads: CSAREAGGYEQYV. In nucleotides, the CDR3 is TGCAGTGCTAGAGAGGCAGGGGGCTACGAGCAGTACGTC.

This chain joins TRBV10-3 and TRBJ2-1; D possibly matches TRBD1 or TRBD2 (5 bases each). V lost 0 bases, J lost 5 bases, and 11 bases lay in between. The CDR3 totals 15 residues. The germline V gene has CDR1 ENHRY and CDR2 SYGVKD. The CDR3 bases are TGTGCCATCAGTGAGTCTGGGGGTTCGGACAATGAGCAGTTCTTC. Translating it yields CAISESGGSDNEQFF.

In the case of this clonotype: With a much larger clone just one base away, this may be a read error. The chain recombines TRBV7-3 with TRBJ2-1, with TRBD2 matching over 7 bases. V lost 6 bases, J lost 6 bases, and 8 bases stayed unmatched. The CDR3 loop spans 14 amino acids. Germline CDR1 and CDR2: SGHTA and FQGTGA. CDR3 DNA sequence: TGTGCCAGCAGACTAACGGGGGGAAGCAATGAGCAGTTCTTC. Translated, it gives CASRLTGGSNEQFF.

This clonotype was observed at least ten times. The chain is built from TRBV12-3 or TRBV12-4 and TRBJ2-2; D may be TRBD1 (5 bases). The CDR3 is 14 amino acids. V was shortened by 3 bases and J by 6 bases, with 11 bases between the two germline ends. In DNA, the CDR3 is TGTGCCAGCAGTTTTCCCCCAGGGTCCGGGGAGCTGTTTTTT. Translated, it gives CASSFPPGSGELFF.

This clonotype was counted at least ten times. The V call is TRBV6-5, the J call TRBJ2-1; tentative D call: TRBD1 (5 bases). Trimming left V 0 bases short and J 16 bases short, with 22 bases between. This CDR3 is built from 15 residues. Per the germline V gene, CDR1 is MNHEY and CDR2 is SVGAGI. The CDR3 loop reads CASSYSTPAQGANFF. DNA of the CDR3: TGTGCCAGCAGTTACTCGACCCCCGCGCAGGGTGCCAACTTCTTC.

This chain uses TRBV12-3 or TRBV12-4 with TRBJ2-1, with a possible D match to TRBD2 (5 bases). The ends were cut back, 7 bases at V and 10 bases at J, with 8 bases in the middle. This CDR3 region has 10 residues. The CDR3: CASKGGEQFF. In DNA form, the CDR3 reads TGTGCCAGCAAAGGCGGGGAGCAGTTCTTC.

The chain couples TRBV7-2 to TRBJ2-1; 11 positions agree with TRBD2. Germline V CDR1 and CDR2: SGHTA, FQGNSA. V was pared by 5 bases and J by 4 bases, with 10 bases of the junction left unmatched. The CDR3 totals 17 residues. The CDR3 is CASSPWGLADEYNEQFF. In DNA form, the CDR3 reads TGTGCCAGCAGCCCCTGGGGACTAGCGGACGAATACAATGAGCAGTTCTTC.

Ten or more counts support this clonotype. The V gene is TRBV15, the J gene TRBJ1-6; D not resolved. The germline V and J ends were trimmed by 1 base and 7 bases, with 8 bases remaining between them. The V gene's germline CDR1 is LNHNV and CDR2 YYDKDF (reference sequence). The CDR3 runs 14 residues. For the CDR3, the DNA is TGTGCCACCAGCAGAGTGACTTCAAATTCACCCCTCCACTTT. Its translation: CATSRVTSNSPLHF.

This chain links TRBV6-1 with TRBJ2-1; D unclear. Germline assignment: CDR1 MNHNS and CDR2 SASEGT. V was trimmed by 2 bases and J by 12 bases, leaving 14 bases between them. CDR3 size: 13 residues. The CDR3 loop is CASSERVWGTQFF. For the CDR3, the DNA is TGTGCCAGCAGTGAAAGAGTGTGGGGTACGCAGTTCTTC.

This clonotype was recorded a few times. The V call is TRBV29-1, the J call TRBJ2-3; D assignment may be TRBD1 or TRBD2 (5 bases each). The CDR3 contains 14 residues. V shed 7 bases and J shed 4 bases, with 18 bases lying between them. Germline loops: CDR1 SQVTM, CDR2 ANQGSEA. Here the CDR3 reads CSGRHRRGADTQYF. DNA for the CDR3: TGCAGCGGGCGGCATCGTCGAGGGGCAGATACGCAGTATTTT.

This clonotype showed up many times. The V call is TRBV7-2, the J call TRBJ1-4; D call uncertain. Germline CDR1 SGHTA, CDR2 FQGNSA. This CDR3 has 16 residues. V dropped 5 bases and J dropped 8 bases, with 21 bases sitting between them. For the CDR3, the DNA is TGTGCCAGCAGCCGAGGTAACGGAGGTGGAGGCGAAAAACTGTTTTTT. Its protein product is CASSRGNGGGGEKLFF. Together with reference TRBV7-2 and TRBJ1-4, the CDR3 gives the full variable domain: GAGVSQSPSNKVTEKGKDVELRCDPISGHTALYWYRQSLGQGLEFLIYFQGNSAPDKSGLPSDRFSAERTGGSVSTLTIQRTQQEDSAVYLCASSRGNGGGGEKLFFGSGTQLSVL.

The rearrangement links TRBV6-5 to TRBJ1-1; 8 bases are shared with TRBD1. Germline CDR1 and CDR2: MNHEY and SVGAGI. This CDR3 has 13 residues. V was clipped by 0 bases and J by 8 bases; unmatched bases: 2. The chain's CDR3 is CASSYSWDREAFF. CDR3 sequence (DNA): TGTGCCAGCAGTTACTCCTGGGACAGGGAAGCTTTCTTT.

The J gene is TRBJ2-1, the V gene TRBV27; D is undetermined. Trimming stripped 9 bases from V and 0 bases from J, with 9 bases between. From germline, CDR1 is MNHEY and CDR2 SMNVEV (reference sequence). This CDR3 is built from 13 residues. The CDR3 protein is CASSKVSYNEQFF. The CDR3, as DNA: TGTGCCAGTTCTAAAGTCTCCTACAATGAGCAGTTCTTC.

The V call is TRBV6-5, the J call TRBJ1-6; TRBD1 aligns across 10 bases. This CDR3 region has 14 residues. Germline V lookup: CDR1 MNHEY, CDR2 SVGAGI. The V segment lost 2 bases and the J segment 8 bases; nucleotides outside the gene matches: 0. This CDR3 reads CASSYGTGDSPLHF. Written as DNA, the CDR3 is TGTGCCAGCAGTTACGGGACAGGGGATTCACCCCTCCACTTT.

At least ten counts were recorded for this clonotype. The CDR3 coding sequence is TGTGCCAGCAGTTTAGGACAGGAGTACGAGCAGTACTTC. Its translation: CASSLGQEYEQYF. The chain combines TRBV12-3 or TRBV12-4 with TRBJ2-7, with D possibly TRBD1 on 6 matching bases. Trimming pared 1 base from V and 4 bases from J, leaving 8 bases between. The CDR3 contains 13 residues.

This clonotype was recorded once. At one end the junction does not follow the germline gene, possibly because of a read error. This chain joins TRBV18 and TRBJ2-6; D call uncertain. The CDR3 runs to 17 residues. Germline CDR1 KGHSH, CDR2 LQKENI. CDR3 in amino acids: CASSQVRVSSEANVLTF. CDR3 in DNA: TGTGCCAGCTCCCAGGTCCGGGTTTCCTCTGAGGCCAACGTCCTGACTTTC.

The sample holds many counts of this clonotype. The CDR3 DNA sequence: TGCAGTGCTACCGGGACTAGGGGCACAGATACGCAGTATTTT. It translates to CSATGTRGTDTQYF. This chain joins TRBV20-1 and TRBJ2-3, with 8 bases that match TRBD2. This CDR3 comprises 14 residues. With 4 bases clipped from V and 1 base from J, the junction kept 4 bases outside the gene matches. From germline, CDR1 is DFQATT and CDR2 SNEGSKA (reference sequence).